This T cell receptor beta chain originates from a study of T-cell memory formation after mild COVID-19. Study-wide findings and caveats: The pre-infection memory compartment contained some responding clones, suggesting cross-reactive memory joined. For contracting clones, CD4+ ones sat mainly in CM and EM, CD8+ in EMRA.

This CDR3 is 12 amino acids long. Per germline, CDR1 MNHNS and CDR2 SASEGT. The V end lost 10 bases, the J end lost 4 bases, and 13 bases lay between the germline ends. TCRdb independently ran MiXCR on the 5' RACE reads; one entry per CDR3 protein. The sample includes some 330,000 distinct CDR3 sequences, under 25% of them seen just once. This clonotype was seen many times. Its target is not known. The TCR comes from an adult woman who had mild COVID-19 (a few samples of this study predate the infection). Cell type and time point are not known. V is TRBV6-1 and J is TRBJ1-2; no clear D gene. Sample: PBMCs or a T cell subset sorted from them (not recorded which). In nucleotides, the CDR3 is TGTGCCACCGATAGACAAGTCTATGGCTACACCTTC. It translates to CATDRQVYGYTF.